One sample yielded the 30 T cell receptor beta chains listed below, sequenced in a study of shared T cell receptors in the human thymus. Clones were sequenced by immunoSEQ multiplex PCR, and TCRdb holds only the in-frame ones, with some missing. There are 600,000 or so clones in the sample; 70% to 90% occur only once, and roughly 0.0089% lies in the top ten. The sample was also reused in another study, on human thymus T cells.

The sequenced sample was thymocytes. The receptors come from a boy under two years old with a congenital heart defect.

The chain carries TRBV29-1 and TRBJ2-2, with D unresolved. The V end was cut by 4 bases, the J end by 0 bases, with 9 bases between. The CDR3 sequence is 14 residues long. Germline V gene sequence: CDR1 SQVTM, CDR2 ANQGSEA. CDR3 residues: CSVAVRANTGELFF. In DNA form, the CDR3 reads TGCAGCGTTGCGGTGCGAGCGAACACCGGGGAGCTGTTTTTT.

V usage is TRBV30 and J usage is TRBJ2-7; 10 bases fit TRBD2. This CDR3 region has 14 residues. V shed 4 bases, J shed 2 bases, and the junction held 5 bases outside the gene matches. Germline V gene data show CDR1 as GTSNPN and CDR2 as SVGIG (reference sequence). CDR3 region: CAWTRGTSAYEQYF. The CDR3 coding sequence is TGTGCCTGGACCAGGGGGACTAGCGCCTACGAGCAGTACTTC.

This chain connects TRBV5-1 to TRBJ2-3; tentative D call: TRBD1 (6 bases). This CDR3 region has 13 residues. The V gene's germline CDR1 is SGHRS and CDR2 YFSETQ. Trimming left V 8 bases short and J 2 bases short, with 12 bases between. The CDR3: CASTGQHTDTQYF. The CDR3 bases are TGCGCCAGTACCGGACAGCACACAGATACGCAGTATTTT.

The chain employs TRBV4-3 and TRBJ2-5; D ambiguous. This CDR3 has 13 amino acids. Germline CDR1 reads LGHNA; CDR2 reads YSLEER. V was clipped by 1 base and J by 2 bases, with 5 bases between them. CDR3 sequence: CASSQGPQETQYF. The CDR3 nucleotides are TGCGCCAGCAGCCAAGGGCCACAAGAGACCCAGTACTTC.

The gene calls are TRBV27 and TRBJ1-6; D may be TRBD1 (6 bases). The CDR3 sequence is 15 residues long. Per germline, CDR1 MNHEY and CDR2 SMNVEV (reference sequence). Trimming removed 5 bases from V and 9 bases from J, with 17 bases in between. The CDR3 DNA is TGTGCCAGCAGTCAGCTACAGGGCTCGGGTTCACCCCTCCACTTT. The encoded protein is CASSQLQGSGSPLHF.

Comments on this clone: Germline and junction disagree at one end, which may indicate a read error. The chain has TRBV20-1 and TRBJ1-2; D is possibly TRBD1 (5 bases). The CDR3 sequence is 11 residues long. Looked up from germline, CDR1 is DFQATT and CDR2 is SNEGSKA (reference sequence). CDR3 nucleotide sequence: TGCAGTGCTAGAGATCTCAGGGAGGACCTCTTC. Its translation is CSARDLREDLF.

The rearrangement uses TRBV15 and TRBJ2-7; 9 bases agree with TRBD1. The CDR3 is 16 amino acids. From germline, CDR1 is LNHNV and CDR2 YYDKDF (reference sequence). Trimming at V came to 2 bases and at J to 5 bases, leaving 10 bases not matched to a gene. DNA of the CDR3: TGTGCCACCAGCAGATCGACCGGGACAGGGATTCACGAGCAGTACTTC. Its translation is CATSRSTGTGIHEQYF.

The chain combines TRBV5-6 with TRBJ1-2; D ambiguous. This CDR3 is built from 14 residues. V was pared by 0 bases and J by 3 bases, with 9 bases between. Germline V gene lookup returns CDR1 SGHDT and CDR2 YYEEEE. CDR3 sequence reads: CASSLVGGYYGYTF. CDR3 DNA sequence: TGTGCCAGCAGCTTGGTGGGAGGTTACTATGGCTACACCTTC.

This clone was seen a single time. This chain uses TRBV6-6 with TRBJ1-3; a possible D gene is TRBD1 (5 bases). CDR1 is MNHNY and CDR2 is SVGAGI in the germline V gene (reference sequence). The length of the CDR3 is 15 residues. The V end was cut by 2 bases, the J end by 2 bases, with 10 bases between. CDR3 nucleotides: TGTGCCAGCAGTTACGGGGGAGGGACTGGAAACACCATATATTTT. As protein: CASSYGGGTGNTIYF.

The V call is TRBV4-1, the J call TRBJ2-1; 10 nucleotides agree with TRBD2. CDR1 MGHRA and CDR2 YSYEKL come from the germline V gene. V gave up 4 bases and J gave up 7 bases; unmatched junction bases: 13. The CDR3 has 17 residues. CDR3 amino acids: CASSPTRTSGGRNEQFF. DNA for the CDR3: TGCGCCAGCAGCCCGACGCGGACTAGCGGTGGCCGAAATGAGCAGTTCTTC.

Comments on this clone: One junction end disagrees with the germline gene, perhaps due to a read error. In DNA, the CDR3 is TGTGCCAGCGGTTTCGCCGAGGGTCTGAACACTGAAGCTTTCTTT. Its protein product is CASGFAEGLNTEAFF. The rearrangement uses TRBV27 and TRBJ1-1; D unresolved. The length of the CDR3 is 15 residues. CDR1 MNHEY and CDR2 SMNVEV come from the germline V gene (reference sequence).

The J gene is TRBJ2-2, the V gene TRBV6-1; possibly TRBD1 for D (5 bases). Germline V gives CDR1 MNHNS, CDR2 SASEGT. Trimming removed 3 bases from V and 3 bases from J, with 11 bases in between. CDR3 size: 15 residues. The chain's CDR3 is CASSDRTRDTGELFF. The CDR3 DNA sequence: TGTGCCAGCAGTGATCGGACACGAGACACCGGGGAGCTGTTTTTT.

J is TRBJ1-2 and V is TRBV5-1, with 7 bases matching TRBD1. CDR3 size: 16 residues. V lost 0 bases and J lost 0; bases outside the gene matches: 5. Germline V lookup: CDR1 SGHRS, CDR2 YFSETQ. CDR3 loop: CASSLALTGANYGYTF. CDR3 nucleotide sequence: TGCGCCAGCAGCTTGGCACTTACAGGGGCTAACTATGGCTACACCTTC.

A note on this clone: The junction and the germline gene differ at one end; a read error may be behind it. The chain employs TRBV7-7 and TRBJ2-7; 9 nucleotides match TRBD1. The CDR3 is 15 amino acids. CDR1 is SSHAT, CDR2 FNYEAQ, per germline (reference sequence). CDR3 residues: CASSMLPGQGSEQYF. The CDR3 DNA follows: TGTGCTAGCAGCATGCTTCCGGGACAGGGCTCCGAGCAGTACTTC. The full variable domain, its missing parts supplied by reference TRBV7-7 and TRBJ2-7, is GAGVSQSPRYKVTKRGQDVTLRCDPISSHATLYWYQQALGQGPEFLTYFNYEAQPDKSGLPSDRFSAERPEGSISTLTIQRTEQRDSAMYRCASSMLPGQGSEQYFGPGTRLTVT.

The chain links TRBV2 to TRBJ2-4, with D possibly TRBD2 on 6 matching bases. Trimming took off 2 bases at V and 3 bases at J, with 20 bases between the two ends. Per germline, CDR1 SNHLY and CDR2 FYNNEI. This CDR3 contains 18 residues. The CDR3 DNA reads as TGTGCCAGCAGTGAAACCCACCGACGCGGGGCCGTCAAAAACATTCAGTACTTC. This codes for CASSETHRRGAVKNIQYF.

About this clone: At the DNA level, this CDR3 is encoded by other sequences in the same sample as well. This chain uses TRBV27 with TRBJ1-5; D possibly corresponds to TRBD1 (5 bases). The CDR3 runs 14 residues. Germline CDR1 MNHEY, CDR2 SMNVEV (reference sequence). Trimming took 2 bases from V and 7 from J, leaving 12 bases between them. CDR3 sequence: CASSLTGGGQPQHF. In DNA form, the CDR3 reads TGTGCCAGCAGTTTAACCGGCGGGGGACAGCCCCAGCATTTT.

This rearrangement joins TRBV27 to TRBJ1-2, with 8 bases aligning to TRBD1. Germline-derived CDR1 and CDR2 are MNHEY and SMNVEV (reference sequence). The CDR3 consists of 16 residues. The ends lost 3 bases at V and 5 bases at J; junction bases unmatched: 11. CDR3 residues: CASSFLGQGTWYGYTF. In DNA, the CDR3 is TGTGCCAGCAGTTTCCTAGGACAGGGCACTTGGTATGGCTACACCTTC.

The chain recombines TRBV28 with TRBJ2-3, with 15 bases that match TRBD2. Germline V gene sequence: CDR1 MDHEN, CDR2 SYDVKM. The V gene end was trimmed by 5 bases and the J gene end by 1 base; junction bases not matched to a gene: 4. This CDR3 contains 17 residues. DNA of the CDR3: TGTGCCAGCAGTCAACGGACTAGCGGGAGGGGCACAGATACGCAGTATTTT. Translated, it gives CASSQRTSGRGTDTQYF.

The chain employs TRBV7-2 and TRBJ2-1; unclear D gene. Germline assignment: CDR1 SGHTA and CDR2 FQGNSA. This CDR3 spans 13 amino acids. Trimming stripped 4 bases from V and 7 bases from J, with 11 bases between. CDR3 region: CASSSGRQNEQFF. CDR3 DNA: TGTGCCAGCAGCTCCGGCCGACAAAATGAGCAGTTCTTC.

The V gene is TRBV7-9, the J gene TRBJ1-4; 8 bases agree with TRBD1. The junction had 13 bases not matched to a gene; V was cut back by 3 bases and J by 4 bases. CDR1 is SEHNR and CDR2 is FQNEAQ in the germline V gene (reference sequence). The CDR3 is 18 residues long. The CDR3 protein is CASSFRDRTYGGNEKLFF. CDR3 coding DNA: TGTGCCAGCAGCTTCCGGGACAGGACTTATGGGGGTAATGAAAAACTGTTTTTT.

The chain joins TRBV4-1 to TRBJ2-1, with a weak D call TRBD2 (6 bases). Germline V gene sequence: CDR1 MGHRA, CDR2 YSYEKL. The CDR3 covers 15 residues. Trimming took 4 bases from V and 5 from J, leaving 15 bases between them. The DNA for the CDR3 is TGCGCCAGCAGCCCCCCCGGGACTCCTAACAATGAGCAGTTCTTC. This encodes CASSPPGTPNNEQFF.

This chain links TRBV7-9 with TRBJ1-4, with 9 bases aligning to TRBD1. The V gene end was trimmed by 2 bases and the J gene end by 7 bases; junction bases not matched to a gene: 14. Germline CDR1 SEHNR, CDR2 FQNEAQ (reference sequence). The CDR3 covers 18 residues. This CDR3 is CASSLQTGGDTAGEKLFF. The CDR3 DNA reads TGTGCCAGCAGCTTACAAACAGGGGGCGATACCGCTGGTGAAAAACTGTTTTTT.

Here the CDR3 DNA reads TGTGCCAGCAGTTTCAAGGGGGGGAGGAGGGGCTACACCTTC. Protein: CASSFKGGRRGYTF. The V gene is TRBV28, the J gene TRBJ1-2, with TRBD1 as a possible D gene (6 bases). Trimming left V 3 bases short and J 8 bases short, with 16 bases between. Germline CDR1 is MDHEN and CDR2 is SYDVKM. The CDR3 is made up of 14 amino acids.

This sequence joins TRBV4-1 and TRBJ2-7, with D possibly TRBD2 on 6 matching bases. Germline V gives CDR1 MGHRA, CDR2 YSYEKL. Trimming left V 6 bases short and J 7 bases short, with 19 bases between. The CDR3 contains 14 residues. The CDR3 is CASRPSGRLGEQYF. DNA for the CDR3: TGCGCCAGCAGACCTTCAGGGAGGTTGGGAGAGCAGTACTTC.

The genes are TRBV5-6 and TRBJ2-3, with TRBD2 as a possible D gene (5 bases). Trimming shortened V by 4 bases and J by 3 bases, and 12 bases separated the two germline ends. The length of the CDR3 is 14 residues. Germline V CDR1 and CDR2: SGHDT, YYEEEE. CDR3 coding DNA: TGTGCCAGCAGCAAAAGATCGGGGACAGATACGCAGTATTTT. Its protein is CASSKRSGTDTQYF. Complete variable domain (other parts from reference TRBV5-6 and TRBJ2-3): DAGVTQSPTHLIKTRGQQVTLRCSPKSGHDTVSWYQQALGQGPQFIFQYYEEEERQRGNFPDRFSGHQFPNYSSELNVNALLLGDSALYLCASSKRSGTDTQYFGPGTRLTVL.

J is TRBJ2-5 and V is TRBV29-1; D call uncertain. Trimming took off 5 bases at V and 2 bases at J, with 9 bases between the two ends. There are 12 residues in the CDR3. In germline, CDR1 is SQVTM, CDR2 ANQGSEA. The DNA of the CDR3 is TGCAGCGTTCTCTTGGAGCAAGAGACCCAGTACTTC. This codes for CSVLLEQETQYF.

This sequence joins TRBV19 and TRBJ1-5; 11 nucleotides align to TRBD1. The V gene's germline CDR1 is LNHDA and CDR2 SQIVND (reference sequence). The CDR3 spans 17 residues. After removal of 8 bases from V and 2 bases from J, the junction contained 11 bases not matched to a gene. CDR3 DNA sequence: TGTGCCAGTCACGGACAGGGGGCTCTTGAGGGCAATCAGCCCCAGCATTTT. This translates into CASHGQGALEGNQPQHF.

The CDR3 loop is CASAPTRGRPGGHTGELFF. CDR3 sequence (DNA): TGTGCCAGCGCCCCTACCCGCGGGAGGCCGGGGGGACACACCGGGGAGCTGTTTTTT. The rearrangement links TRBV2 to TRBJ2-2, with TRBD2 matching 8 bases. The CDR3 totals 19 residues. Unmatched junction bases numbered 20, after V lost 8 bases and J lost 3 bases. Per germline, CDR1 SNHLY and CDR2 FYNNEI.

The chain joins TRBV30 to TRBJ2-3; 8 bases are shared with TRBD2. Germline-derived CDR1 and CDR2 are GTSNPN and SVGIG (reference sequence). Unmatched junction bases numbered 12, after V lost 0 bases and J lost 1 base. The CDR3 has 18 residues. CDR3 sequence reads: CAWSVPPAGLAGTDTQYF. Written as DNA, the CDR3 is TGTGCCTGGAGTGTACCCCCCGCCGGACTAGCCGGCACAGATACGCAGTATTTT.

This clone was counted only a few times. The genes are TRBV5-4 and TRBJ2-7; maybe TRBD2 (6 bases). V was trimmed by 4 bases and J by 3 bases, leaving 11 bases between them. The CDR3 has 13 amino acids. Germline assignment: CDR1 SGHNT and CDR2 YYREEE (reference sequence). Here the CDR3 DNA reads TGTGCCAGCAGCGGCGGGGTAGGCTACGAGCAGTACTTC. This encodes CASSGGVGYEQYF.